Listed below are T cell receptor beta chains from one sample, sequenced in a study of T cell changes during pregnancy in multiple sclerosis. Here immunoSEQ multiplex PCR was the method, and the copy in TCRdb shows in-frame clones only, minus some. The repertoire holds roughly 110,000 clones, roughly 90% seen once, with roughly 1.4% in the top ten. Source: peripheral blood, taken in the third trimester of pregnancy. The receptors were sampled from a female donor with multiple sclerosis, enrolled in a pregnancy study. Each CDR3 is given with its conserved first and last residue. The order of the fields is V gene, J gene, D gene, clone size, CDR3 DNA, CDR3 protein. The D gene is left open where the match is weak. Size is omitted from some rows. Given values are once, few, many or a class for expanded clones.

>TRBV7-3|TRBJ2-5|TRBD2|.
TGTGCCAGCAGCTCCGGCCAGCGGGGGGGACAAGAGACCCAGTACTTC
CASSSGQRGGQETQYF
>TRBV10-3|TRBJ2-5|.|once
TGTGCCATCAGTGAAAACAGGGTGGGCCTAGAGACCCAGTACTTC
CAISENRVGLETQYF
>TRBV11-2|TRBJ2-2|.|.
TGTGCCAGCAGCTTAGATGGCGGACAGAACACCGGGGAGCTGTTTTTT
CASSLDGGQNTGELFF
>TRBV5-1|TRBJ2-3|TRBD1|.
TGCGCCAGCAGCTTGGCCCTCGGGACAGGGGGGAATACGCAGTATTTT
CASSLALGTGGNTQYF
>TRBV28|TRBJ1-3|TRBD1|.
TGTGCCAGCAGTTTAACCCGGGACAGGGTACGACCTGGAAACACCATATATTTT
CASSLTRDRVRPGNTIYF
>TRBV28|TRBJ2-1|.|.
TGTGCCAGCAGTTTATTTGGGGGTGGGGGGTACAATGAGCAGTTCTTC
CASSLFGGGGYNEQFF
>TRBV19|TRBJ2-1|TRBD2|once
TGTGCCAGTAGTATAGACTCGGGAGGGACCTACAATGAGCAGTTCTTC
CASSIDSGGTYNEQFF
>TRBV5-6|TRBJ1-2|.|.
TGTGCCAGCAGCTTGAAAGGAAGGAGTGGCTACACCTTC
CASSLKGRSGYTF
>TRBV7-6|TRBJ2-1|TRBD2|.
TGTGCCAGCAGCTTAAGAGGAGCGGGGGCTCCGAGCTCCTACAATGAGCAGTTCTTC
CASSLRGAGAPSSYNEQFF
>TRBV12-5|TRBJ2-2|TRBD2|.
TGTGCTAGTGGTTACGCGGGGGGCGCCGGGTTTAGCGGGGAGCTGTTTTTT
CASGYAGGAGFSGELFF
>TRBV2|TRBJ1-2|.|few
TGTGCCAGCAGTGAATCCAGGGTTTACGGCTACACCTTC
CASSESRVYGYTF
>TRBV28|TRBJ2-1|.|.
TGTGCCAGCAGTCCCAGGGGAACCGGGGCATTCAATGAGCAGTTCTTC
CASSPRGTGAFNEQFF
>TRBV2|TRBJ2-3|TRBD1|.
TGTGCCAGCAGTTACGACAGGGCAACAAGGGGCTTGACAGATACGCAGTATTTT
CASSYDRATRGLTDTQYF
>TRBV7-2|TRBJ1-2|TRBD1|.
TGTGCCAGCAGATTAGGGACAGTAGGCTACACCTTC
CASRLGTVGYTF
>TRBV25-1|TRBJ1-6|.|.
TGTGCCAGCAGTGAATTGGCACCAGGGAATTCACCCCTCCACTTT
CASSELAPGNSPLHF
>TRBV2|TRBJ1-6|TRBD1|.
TGTGCCAGCAGTGAAGACCAACAGGGGAGGTCTAATTCACCCCTCCACTTT
CASSEDQQGRSNSPLHF
>TRBV19|TRBJ2-5|.|.
TGTGCCAGTAGCCGGGCCGCCAGGGAAGGGGAGACCCAGTACTTC
CASSRAAREGETQYF
>TRBV5-6|TRBJ2-3|TRBD2|few
TGTGCCAGCAGCTTTTCCGGGACTAGACTGATCACAGATACGCAGTATTTT
CASSFSGTRLITDTQYF
>TRBV6-1|TRBJ1-4|.|.
TGTGCCAGCAGTGAGGGGACTCTGGGGAGTGAAAAACTGTTTTTT
CASSEGTLGSEKLFF